The 10 T cell receptor beta chains reported below all come from one sample, sequenced in a study of identical twins (TCRdb year 2016). To prepare the library, 5' RACE was applied. Instrument on record: Illumina HiSeq 2000. TCRdb reprocessing: public reads trimmed at Q25 with fastp, clones called with MiXCR, in-frame beta chains kept. Rows with a matching CDR3 protein are joined into one entry that keeps the most common DNA and genes. The sample includes 430,000 or so distinct CDR3 sequences, with roughly a quarter observed a single time. Of the sample, about 3% falls within the top ten clones. The sample was also linked to a second study, of T cells expressing NK-cell markers.

Sequencing was performed on CD4+ T cells sorted from blood. These receptor sequences come from a young woman in good health.

This clonotype was counted ten times or more. V and J are TRBV7-9 and TRBJ2-1, with a weak D call TRBD2 (6 bases). Germline V lookup: CDR1 SEHNR, CDR2 FQNEAQ (reference sequence). With 6 bases removed from V and 8 bases from J, the gap between germline ends came to 11 bases. CDR3 length equals 12 residues. This CDR3 is CASSSRRDEQFF. In nucleotides, the CDR3 is TGTGCCAGCAGTTCCAGGAGGGATGAGCAGTTCTTC.

V and J are TRBV5-1 and TRBJ2-7; no firm D call. The V gene's germline CDR1 is SGHRS and CDR2 YFSETQ. V was clipped by 0 bases and J by 3 bases, with 16 bases between them. The CDR3 runs 16 residues. The CDR3 nucleotides are TGCGCCAGCAGCTTGGTAGCAGGACCTCCTTTCTACGAGCAGTACTTC. It codes for CASSLVAGPPFYEQYF. The full variable domain, completed using reference TRBV5-1 and TRBJ2-7, is KAGVTQTPRYLIKTRGQQVTLSCSPISGHRSVSWYQQTPGQGLQFLFEYFSETQRNKGNFPGRFSGRQFSNSRSEMNVSTLELGDSALYLCASSLVAGPPFYEQYFGPGTRLTVT.

This clonotype was seen a handful of times. The chain couples TRBV7-2 to TRBJ2-1; D is tentatively TRBD1 or TRBD2 (6 bases each). This CDR3 contains 16 residues. Trimming took off 2 bases at V and 2 bases at J, with 13 bases between the two ends. CDR1 is SGHTA, CDR2 FQGNSA, per germline. The chain's CDR3 is CASSLSWGAAYNEQFF. The DNA of the CDR3 is TGTGCCAGCAGCTTAAGTTGGGGGGCTGCCTACAATGAGCAGTTCTTC.

This chain connects TRBV5-1 to TRBJ2-1; the D is unclear. Germline loops: CDR1 SGHRS, CDR2 YFSETQ. Trimming pared 4 bases from V and 0 bases from J, leaving 14 bases between. This CDR3 has 16 amino acids. CDR3 sequence reads: CASSSAWGSSYNEQFF. The CDR3 region has the DNA TGCGCCAGCAGCAGCGCTTGGGGAAGCTCCTACAATGAGCAGTTCTTC.

CDR3 sequence: CASSPRSSWAHEQYF. CDR3 bases: TGTGCCAGCAGCCCTAGGAGCTCTTGGGCCCACGAGCAGTACTTC. The genes are TRBV7-2 and TRBJ2-7; no definite D call. CDR1 is SGHTA and CDR2 is FQGNSA in the germline V gene. V lost 5 bases to trimming and J lost 5 bases, with 19 bases between them. This CDR3 is 15 amino acids long. The whole variable domain, filled in from reference TRBV7-2 and TRBJ2-7, reads GAGVSQSPSNKVTEKGKDVELRCDPISGHTALYWYRQSLGQGLEFLIYFQGNSAPDKSGLPSDRFSAERTGGSVSTLTIQRTQQEDSAVYLCASSPRSSWAHEQYFGPGTRLTVT.

The chain recombines TRBV20-1 with TRBJ2-7, with 7 bases fitting TRBD2. The germline V gene encodes CDR1 DFQATT and CDR2 SNEGSKA (reference sequence). Germline trimming cut 0 bases from V and 0 bases from J; bases unmatched to any gene: 2. This CDR3 contains 14 residues. The DNA for the CDR3 is TGCAGTGCTAGAGATTGGGGGGGCTCCTACGAGCAGTACTTC. This codes for CSARDWGGSYEQYF.

This clonotype was detected a few times. This rearrangement joins TRBV12-3 or TRBV12-4 to TRBJ2-2, with 12 nucleotides matching TRBD2. V shed 4 bases and J 4 bases; nucleotides not matched to a gene: 7. This CDR3 is built from 17 residues. The chain's CDR3 is CASSSRTSGIATGELFF. The CDR3 DNA follows: TGTGCCAGCAGTTCCCGGACTAGCGGGATTGCCACCGGGGAGCTGTTTTTT.

Only a few counts were recorded for this clonotype. V and J are TRBV5-5 and TRBJ2-5; 9 bases align to TRBD2. Germline assignment: CDR1 SGHKS and CDR2 YYEKEE (reference sequence). With V trimmed by 4 bases and J by 5 bases, 9 bases remained unmatched. This CDR3 has 15 residues. The CDR3 region has the DNA TGTGCCAGCAGCACACCCGGGACTAGCAGGGAGACCCAGTACTTC. It specifies CASSTPGTSRETQYF.

V and J are TRBV5-4 and TRBJ2-5; the match to TRBD2 covers 7 bases. Per the germline V gene, CDR1 is SGHNT and CDR2 is YYREEE (reference sequence). V lost 1 base, J lost 4 bases, and 4 bases stayed unmatched. CDR3 length: 14 amino acids. CDR3 sequence reads: CASSLKERGETQYF. The CDR3 DNA reads as TGTGCCAGCAGCTTGAAGGAGCGGGGAGAGACCCAGTACTTC.

This clonotype was observed a few times. V and J are TRBV5-1 and TRBJ1-1; TRBD1 agrees at 7 bases. Germline CDR1 is SGHRS and CDR2 is YFSETQ. The V gene end was trimmed by 8 bases and the J gene end by 5 bases; junction bases not matched to a gene: 15. There are 15 residues in the CDR3. CDR3 loop: CASSGGIVLGTEAFF. The CDR3 bases are TGCGCCAGTTCAGGGGGAATAGTTTTGGGGACTGAAGCTTTCTTT. The entire variable domain, with the rest obtained from reference TRBV5-1 and TRBJ1-1, is as follows: KAGVTQTPRYLIKTRGQQVTLSCSPISGHRSVSWYQQTPGQGLQFLFEYFSETQRNKGNFPGRFSGRQFSNSRSEMNVSTLELGDSALYLCASSGGIVLGTEAFFGQGTRLTVV.